This paragraph reports one T cell receptor beta chain. The protocol was immunoSEQ multiplex PCR, while the TCRdb copy is restricted to in-frame clones and leaves out a portion. The table records roughly 73,000 clones, 85% to 95% of them present only once. The source of the sample is a study of control samples from healthy donors and cancer patients. Germline CDR1 and CDR2: SGHTA and FQGNSA. V was trimmed by 7 bases and J by 3 bases, leaving 7 bases between them. There are 13 residues in the CDR3. This clonotype was obtained from a woman aged 55-69 years in good health. Sequenced sample: blood. The chain is built from TRBV7-2 and TRBJ2-6, with D possibly TRBD2 on 5 matching bases. The CDR3 nucleotides are TGTGCCAGCAACGCGGGTGGGGCCAACGTCCTGACTTTC. Residues: CASNAGGANVLTF. The complete variable domain, with remaining parts taken from reference TRBV7-2 and TRBJ2-6, reads GAGVSQSPSNKVTEKGKDVELRCDPISGHTALYWYRQSLGQGLEFLIYFQGNSAPDKSGLPSDRFSAERTGGSVSTLTIQRTQQEDSAVYLCASNAGGANVLTFGAGSRLTVL.